One and the same sample provided the 27 T cell receptor beta chains below, sequenced in a study of CD4 and CD8 cells across lung adenocarcinoma regions. One entry per CDR3 protein, called by TCRdb with MiXCR from the PCR reads. The table shows 24,000 or so distinct CDR3 sequences, with over 40% occurring only once. The sample consisted of CD4+ T cells from the center of a lung tumor. These receptors were taken from a male donor with lung adenocarcinoma. The CD4 and CD8 labels of this study may be unreliable.

This clonotype came up a few times. The chain employs TRBV9 and TRBJ2-1; TRBD2 agrees at 13 bases. V lost 0 bases, J lost 12 bases, and 9 bases stayed unmatched. Germline lookup yields CDR1 SGDLS and CDR2 YYNGEE. There are 16 residues in the CDR3. The CDR3 nucleotides are TGTGCCAGCAGCGTAGGGGGACTAGCGGGACAAATCCTGCAGTTCTTC. It encodes CASSVGGLAGQILQFF.

Sample share makes this clonotype medium-sized. The chain uses TRBV25-1 and TRBJ2-3; 7 nucleotides agree with TRBD1. The CDR3 contains 17 residues. Unmatched junction bases numbered 15, after V lost 8 bases and J lost 1 base. Germline V gene lookup returns CDR1 MGHDK and CDR2 SYGVNS. The CDR3 bases are TGTGCCAGCTCGGTGGGGTTCGTTAGGGGGCGCACAGATACGCAGTATTTT. Residues: CASSVGFVRGRTDTQYF.

This rearrangement joins TRBV2 to TRBJ1-3; possible D gene TRBD1, 6 bases. V was shortened by 6 bases and J by 0 bases, with 15 bases between the two germline ends. Germline values: CDR1 SNHLY, CDR2 FYNNEI. This CDR3 has 16 amino acids. Here the CDR3 DNA reads TGTGCCAGCAGCACGGACAGACCGAGCTCTGGAAACACCATATATTTT. Protein sequence: CASSTDRPSSGNTIYF.

This sequence joins TRBV11-2 and TRBJ2-3; D not resolved. V shed 1 base and J shed 0 bases, with 5 bases lying between them. This CDR3 contains 14 residues. CDR1 and CDR2 (germline): SGHAT, FQNNGV. CDR3 region: CASSLGRSTDTQYF. In nucleotides, the CDR3 is TGTGCCAGCAGCTTAGGGCGGAGCACAGATACGCAGTATTTT.

This clonotype was observed a handful of times. This sequence joins TRBV4-1 and TRBJ2-3; D may correspond to TRBD1 or TRBD2 (5 bases each). The germline V and J ends were trimmed by 5 bases and 6 bases, with 12 bases remaining between them. CDR3 length: 13 residues. Germline V gene data show CDR1 as MGHRA and CDR2 as YSYEKL. CDR3 residues: CASSGGPTDTQYF. CDR3 coding DNA: TGCGCCAGCAGCGGGGGACCGACGGATACGCAGTATTTT.

This clonotype is categorized as medium-sized. This sequence joins TRBV10-1 and TRBJ2-1; D gene unclear. The V and J ends lost 4 bases and 5 bases respectively, with 15 bases between them. Germline CDR1 and CDR2: WNHNN and SYGVQD (reference sequence). The CDR3 extends over 15 amino acids. The CDR3 DNA sequence: TGCGCCAGCAGTGTAAGTCGACGGCCCCACAATGAGCAGTTCTTC. Translating gives CASSVSRRPHNEQFF.

The chain uses TRBV6-1 and TRBJ2-1, with D uncertain. V gave up 7 bases and J gave up 10 bases, with 17 bases separating them. This CDR3 region has 13 residues. Germline loops: CDR1 MNHNS, CDR2 SASEGT. The CDR3 DNA reads TGTGCCAGCACCAGAATTACCTCCGACGAGCAGTTCTTC. Translation: CASTRITSDEQFF.

This chain links TRBV10-3 with TRBJ2-2, with D perhaps TRBD1 (6 bases). Trimming removed 10 bases from V and 13 bases from J, with 28 bases in between. Germline CDR1 reads ENHRY; CDR2 reads SYGVKD. The CDR3 sequence is 15 residues long. CDR3 region: CATALQEVSTGTLFF. The CDR3, as DNA: TGTGCCACGGCGTTGCAGGAGGTGAGCACAGGGACGCTGTTTTTT.

This clonotype was counted at least ten times. V usage is TRBV6-5 and J usage is TRBJ1-6; a possible D gene is TRBD1 (6 bases). This CDR3 contains 17 residues. Per the germline V gene, CDR1 is MNHEY and CDR2 is SVGAGI. Trimming pared 6 bases from V and 9 bases from J, leaving 24 bases between. DNA for the CDR3: TGTGCCAGCAGCTTAGACCGGATGAGGGGGAGGCGTTCACCCCTCCACTTT. Amino acids: CASSLDRMRGRRSPLHF.

This clonotype has a handful of counts. Being one base from a much bigger clone, this may be a read error. The chain links TRBV6-1 to TRBJ2-1; perhaps TRBD2 as D (6 bases). CDR1 is MNHNS, CDR2 SASEGT, per germline. V lost 6 bases, J lost 10 bases, and 25 bases lay in between. The CDR3 runs 16 residues. CDR3 nucleotide sequence: TGTGCCAGCAGACGACAACTAGCCGGGGTGAACTACGAGCAGTTCTTC. The encoded protein is CASRRQLAGVNYEQFF.

This clonotype was detected many times. The chain joins TRBV7-8 to TRBJ2-1; 9 nucleotides agree with TRBD2. The junction had 19 bases not matched to a gene; V was cut back by 4 bases and J by 9 bases. This CDR3 is 18 amino acids long. Germline assignment: CDR1 SGHVS and CDR2 FQNEAQ. The CDR3, as DNA: TGTGCCAGCAGCTCCCGGCGTCTGGGACTAGCATTGGGGGGTGAGCAGTTCTTC. Translated: CASSSRRLGLALGGEQFF.

A remark on this clonotype: The junction shows a germline mismatch at one end, possibly a read error. The chain has TRBV10-2 and TRBJ2-1; the D gene is possibly TRBD2 (5 bases). Germline-derived CDR1 and CDR2 are WSHSY and SAAADI. The CDR3 runs to 11 residues. The CDR3 sequence is CAADWTNAQYF. The CDR3 DNA sequence: TGCGCCGCGGACTGGACCAATGCGCAGTATTTC.

V is TRBV6-1 and J is TRBJ2-2; TRBD2 matches 7 bases. With the DNA end fitting TRBJ2-3 better, the J assignment may be wrong. Germline V gene data show CDR1 as MNHNS and CDR2 as SASEGT. The CDR3 has 16 residues. The CDR3, as DNA: TGTGCCAGCACCAGAGGGGCTAGCGGTCGCGCCGGGGCGCAGTATTTT. Amino acids: CASTRGASGRAGAQYF.

The chain links TRBV27 to TRBJ2-5; D remains unclear. Between the trimmed V and J ends, which lost 3 bases and 13 bases, there was a span of 24 bases. The length of the CDR3 is 15 residues. The germline gives CDR1 MNHEY, CDR2 SMNVEV (reference sequence). The CDR3: CASSFGPSGSNVLYF. The CDR3 nucleotides are TGTGCCAGCAGTTTCGGACCTTCGGGCTCCAACGTCCTGTACTTC.

On this clonotype: Sequence at one end of the junction differs from germline and may be a read error. The chain has TRBV27 and TRBJ2-6; D perhaps matches TRBD2 (7 bases). The CDR3 sequence is 16 residues long. Looked up from germline, CDR1 is MNHEY and CDR2 is SMNVEV (reference sequence). In nucleotides, the CDR3 is TGTGCCAGCAGTTTAAGTCGGGGGGCTGGGGCCTACGAGCAGACCTTC. This encodes CASSLSRGAGAYEQTF.

Comment on this clonotype: A much more abundant neighbour one base away suggests this may be a read error. The V and J genes are TRBV28 and TRBJ2-1; no reliable D call. The CDR3 extends over 16 amino acids. V lost 2 bases and J lost 10, with 21 bases in between. The V gene's germline CDR1 is MDHEN and CDR2 SYDVKM. CDR3 coding DNA: TGTGCCAGCAGTTTACTTTCCCACCCCCCCTCCTACGAGCAGTTCTTC. It yields the protein CASSLLSHPPSYEQFF.

The genes are TRBV6-1 and TRBJ2-4, with TRBD2 matching 9 bases. CDR1 is MNHNS and CDR2 is SASEGT in the germline V gene. The CDR3 loop spans 19 amino acids. The V segment lost 2 bases and the J segment 8 bases; nucleotides outside the gene matches: 19. CDR3 region: CASSEFGGRGGRDQDIQYF. CDR3 DNA: TGTGCCAGCAGTGAATTCGGCGGGCGGGGGGGCCGTGACCAAGACATTCAGTACTTC.

V usage is TRBV27 and J usage is TRBJ1-2; D is undetermined. Deletions cut 3 bases from V and 2 bases from J, with 7 bases between. Germline V gene sequence: CDR1 MNHEY, CDR2 SMNVEV (reference sequence). CDR3 size: 13 residues. CDR3 sequence reads: CASSFGNNYGYTF. CDR3 bases: TGTGCCAGCAGTTTTGGGAACAACTATGGCTACACCTTC.

This clonotype was seen many times. The chain uses TRBV6-2 or TRBV6-3 and TRBJ2-3; 14 nucleotides agree with TRBD2. The CDR3 extends over 17 amino acids. CDR1 and CDR2 (germline): MNHEY, SVGEGT. After removal of 5 bases from V and 4 bases from J, the junction contained 8 bases not matched to a gene. CDR3 nucleotides: TGTGCCAGCAGTGGGACTAGCGGGAGAGGGAGGGCAGATACGCAGTATTTT. This gives the protein CASSGTSGRGRADTQYF.

Note on this clonotype: One end of the junction varies from germline; a read error may be responsible. This chain links TRBV27 with TRBJ2-3; D possibly uses TRBD1 or TRBD2 (5 bases each). This CDR3 contains 14 residues. The germline V gene has CDR1 MNHEY and CDR2 SMNVEV (reference sequence). In DNA, the CDR3 is TGTGCGGGCAGTGGGACCGGGGCGACAGATACCCAGTATTTC. Protein sequence: CAGSGTGATDTQYF.

This chain connects TRBV6-1 to TRBJ1-6; D is ambiguous. Germline CDR1 reads MNHNS; CDR2 reads SASEGT. V gave up 6 bases and J gave up 9 bases, with 18 bases separating them. The CDR3 spans 15 residues. The CDR3 spells CASRPRGEVISPLHF. CDR3 sequence (DNA): TGTGCCAGCAGGCCCCGAGGCGAAGTAATTTCACCCCTCCACTTT.

This clonotype has only one observation. CDR3: CASSSKVRGTNTQYF. CDR3 sequence (DNA): TGTGCCAGCAGCTCGAAGGTGAGAGGCACAAATACTCAGTACTTC. This chain joins TRBV6-1 and TRBJ2-4, with unresolved D. Germline CDR1 reads MNHNS; CDR2 reads SASEGT. The CDR3 sequence is 15 residues long. V lost 6 bases, J lost 12 bases, and 24 bases lay in between.

As regards this clonotype: The junction differs from germline at one of its ends, possibly a read error. The V and J genes are TRBV28 and TRBJ2-5; 7 bases line up with TRBD1. This CDR3 is built from 15 residues. Germline assignment: CDR1 MDHEN and CDR2 SYDVKM. The CDR3 protein is CASSPTGLCANDQNF. DNA for the CDR3: TGTGCCAGCAGTCCGACAGGGTTGTGCGCCAACGACCAGAACTTC.

This clonotype is termed medium-sized. The rearrangement joins TRBV6-1 to TRBJ2-1; 8 positions agree with TRBD2. The DNA matches TRBJ2-7 better at its end, which makes the J call doubtful. CDR3 size: 15 residues. Germline V gives CDR1 MNHNS, CDR2 SASEGT. CDR3: CASTIGTSHTYEQYF. CDR3 sequence (DNA): TGTGCCAGCACAATCGGGACTAGTCATACCTACGAGCAGTACTTC.

Only a few counts were recorded for this clonotype. The chain joins TRBV12-3 or TRBV12-4 to TRBJ2-2; TRBD1 is a possible D gene (6 bases). This CDR3 has 14 amino acids. V lost 4 bases to trimming and J lost 3 bases, with 9 bases between them. CDR3 DNA sequence: TGTGCCAGCAGTTCAAACAGGGACACCGGGGAGCTGTTTTTT. The encoded protein is CASSSNRDTGELFF.

V usage is TRBV6-1 and J usage is TRBJ2-3; a possible D gene is TRBD1 (6 bases). The J call may be wrong; the DNA end is better matched by TRBJ2-2. The CDR3 is made up of 15 amino acids. The germline V gene encodes CDR1 MNHNS and CDR2 SASEGT. The CDR3 spells CARSLQAGITGTLFF. CDR3 nucleotide sequence: TGTGCCAGGAGCCTCCAGGCCGGGATCACAGGGACGCTGTTTTTT.

The genes are TRBV5-1 and TRBJ2-1, with TRBD2 matching 7 bases. CDR3 length: 16 residues. Germline V gene sequence: CDR1 SGHRS, CDR2 YFSETQ. J was trimmed by 3 bases and V by 2 bases; bases with no gene match: 8. The CDR3 region is CASSFQTSGIYNEQFF. Written as DNA, the CDR3 is TGCGCCAGCAGCTTCCAAACCAGCGGGATCTACAATGAGCAGTTCTTC.